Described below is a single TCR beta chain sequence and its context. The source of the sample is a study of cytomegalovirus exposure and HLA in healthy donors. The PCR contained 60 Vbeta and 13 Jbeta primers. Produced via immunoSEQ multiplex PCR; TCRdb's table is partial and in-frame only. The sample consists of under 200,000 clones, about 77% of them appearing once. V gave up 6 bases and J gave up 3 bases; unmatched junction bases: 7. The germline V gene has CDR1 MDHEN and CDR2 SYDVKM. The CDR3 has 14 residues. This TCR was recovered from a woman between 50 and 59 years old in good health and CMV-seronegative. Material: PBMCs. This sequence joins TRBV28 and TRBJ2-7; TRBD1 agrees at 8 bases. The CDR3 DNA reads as TGTGCCAGCAGAGCCACAGGGGGGAGCTACGAGCAGTACTTC. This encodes CASRATGGSYEQYF.